The rows below give T cell receptor beta chains drawn from one sample of a study of blood T cell repertoires in COVID-19. Clones were read by immunoSEQ multiplex PCR, and TCRdb kept only the in-frame ones, dropping some. The sample lists about 150,000 clones; roughly 80% were seen once. Sequencing was done on a sample of peripheral blood. The receptor source for this set is a human donor in a cohort sampled during active COVID-19. Both conserved end residues are part of each CDR3. D genes are given only for firm matches. Some rows mark clone size as missing; the rest say once, few, many or name a class of expanded clone.

abundance: many
v_gene: TRBV2
j_gene: TRBJ1-1
d_gene: .
CDR3aa: CASRPSRGGEAFF
CDR3nt: TGTGCCAGCAGACCCTCCCGCGGGGGTGAAGCTTTCTTT

abundance: .
v_gene: TRBV9
j_gene: TRBJ1-6
d_gene: .
CDR3aa: CASSSPGGTLNSPLHF
CDR3nt: TGTGCCAGCAGCTCACCGGGAGGGACTCTGAATTCACCCCTCCACTTT

abundance: .
v_gene: TRBV7-9
j_gene: TRBJ1-1
d_gene: TRBD1
CDR3aa: CASSLDVGQGWNTEAFF
CDR3nt: TGTGCCAGCAGCTTAGACGTCGGACAGGGTTGGAACACTGAAGCTTTCTTT

abundance: .
v_gene: TRBV7-9
j_gene: TRBJ2-3
d_gene: .
CDR3aa: CASSPNTQYF
CDR3nt: TGTGCCAGCAGCCCAAATACGCAGTATTTT

abundance: .
v_gene: TRBV7-2
j_gene: TRBJ2-5
d_gene: .
CDR3aa: CASSLAPLQETQYF
CDR3nt: TGTGCCAGCAGCTTAGCTCCTCTACAAGAGACCCAGTACTTC

abundance: .
v_gene: TRBV10-3
j_gene: TRBJ2-7
d_gene: .
CDR3aa: CAISESITGNGNEQYF
CDR3nt: TGTGCCATCAGTGAGTCGATCACGGGAAACGGCAACGAGCAGTACTTC

abundance: .
v_gene: TRBV6-1
j_gene: TRBJ1-3
d_gene: TRBD1
CDR3aa: CASTAGTGKAIYF
CDR3nt: TGTGCCAGCACCGCCGGGACAGGGAAGGCCATATATTTT

abundance: .
v_gene: TRBV7-9
j_gene: TRBJ2-1
d_gene: TRBD2
CDR3aa: CASSLALGLAGNEQFF
CDR3nt: TGTGCCAGCAGCTTAGCTCTGGGACTAGCGGGGAATGAGCAGTTCTTC

abundance: .
v_gene: TRBV15
j_gene: TRBJ2-2
d_gene: .
CDR3aa: CATSRDPLGWGEGTGELFF
CDR3nt: TGTGCCACCAGCAGAGACCCACTGGGGTGGGGGGAAGGCACCGGGGAGCTGTTTTTT

abundance: .
v_gene: TRBV29-1
j_gene: TRBJ1-2
d_gene: .
CDR3aa: CSVGLLANYGYTF
CDR3nt: TGCAGCGTTGGGCTACTAGCTAACTATGGCTACACCTTC

abundance: .
v_gene: TRBV18
j_gene: TRBJ2-2
d_gene: .
CDR3aa: CASSPPFSGTGELFF
CDR3nt: TGTGCCAGCTCACCACCCTTTAGCGGTACCGGGGAGCTGTTTTTT

abundance: .
v_gene: TRBV28
j_gene: TRBJ1-1
d_gene: .
CDR3aa: CASSSPRGNTEAFF
CDR3nt: TGTGCCAGCAGTTCCCCAAGGGGGAACACTGAAGCTTTCTTT

abundance: .
v_gene: TRBV4-3
j_gene: TRBJ1-2
d_gene: .
CDR3aa: CASSQDALRPGFSNYGYTF
CDR3nt: TGCGCCAGCAGCCAAGATGCGTTACGTCCGGGGTTCTCTAACTATGGCTACACCTTC

abundance: .
v_gene: TRBV4-2
j_gene: TRBJ1-1
d_gene: .
CDR3aa: CASSQDRGRDTEAFF
CDR3nt: TGTGCCAGCAGCCAAGACAGGGGAAGGGACACTGAAGCTTTCTTT

abundance: .
v_gene: TRBV28
j_gene: TRBJ2-5
d_gene: TRBD2
CDR3aa: CASSILGTSGGLQETQYF
CDR3nt: TGTGCCAGCAGTATCCTTGGGACTAGCGGGGGGCTACAAGAGACCCAGTACTTC

abundance: .
v_gene: TRBV30
j_gene: TRBJ2-5
d_gene: TRBD2
CDR3aa: CAWNVAGGETQYF
CDR3nt: TGTGCCTGGAATGTAGCGGGGGGTGAGACCCAGTACTTC

abundance: few
v_gene: TRBV27
j_gene: TRBJ2-7
d_gene: .
CDR3aa: CASSAPGRGFGEQYF
CDR3nt: TGTGCCAGCAGTGCCCCGGGTCGGGGGTTTGGGGAGCAGTACTTC

abundance: .
v_gene: TRBV11-3
j_gene: TRBJ1-2
d_gene: .
CDR3aa: CASSLRQGGTYGYTF
CDR3nt: TGTGCCAGCAGCTTAAGACAAGGGGGTACCTATGGCTACACCTTC

abundance: .
v_gene: TRBV10-3
j_gene: TRBJ1-5
d_gene: .
CDR3aa: CAISEARQGSGSNQPQHF
CDR3nt: TGTGCCATCAGTGAAGCCCGGCAGGGGTCGGGTAGCAATCAGCCCCAGCATTTT

abundance: .
v_gene: TRBV30
j_gene: TRBJ1-2
d_gene: TRBD1
CDR3aa: CAWRMDRGYGYTF
CDR3nt: TGTGCCTGGAGAATGGACAGGGGGTATGGCTACACCTTC

abundance: .
v_gene: TRBV11-2
j_gene: TRBJ2-1
d_gene: TRBD2
CDR3aa: CASSFLAGGSNEQFF
CDR3nt: TGTGCCAGCAGCTTCCTAGCGGGGGGTTCCAATGAGCAGTTCTTC

abundance: .
v_gene: TRBV29-1
j_gene: TRBJ2-5
d_gene: .
CDR3aa: CSVDPGETQYF
CDR3nt: TGCAGCGTTGACCCAGGAGAGACCCAGTACTTC

abundance: .
v_gene: TRBV29-1
j_gene: TRBJ2-2
d_gene: TRBD1
CDR3aa: CSAPSGQGWTGELFF
CDR3nt: TGCAGCGCGCCCTCGGGACAGGGCTGGACCGGGGAGCTGTTTTTT

abundance: .
v_gene: TRBV5-4
j_gene: TRBJ1-2
d_gene: .
CDR3aa: CASSLEGGVGLNYGYTF
CDR3nt: TGTGCCAGCAGCTTAGAGGGGGGCGTGGGACTAAACTATGGCTACACCTTC

abundance: .
v_gene: TRBV20-1
j_gene: TRBJ1-1
d_gene: .
CDR3aa: CSASPGGKTEAFF
CDR3nt: TGCAGTGCTAGTCCGGGGGGTAAAACTGAAGCTTTCTTT

abundance: few
v_gene: TRBV5-4
j_gene: TRBJ1-6
d_gene: .
CDR3aa: CASSLTGRGSPLHF
CDR3nt: TGTGCCAGCAGCTTGACCGGGAGGGGCTCACCCCTCCACTTT

abundance: .
v_gene: TRBV18
j_gene: TRBJ1-5
d_gene: .
CDR3aa: CASSPSPSSTGQPQHF
CDR3nt: TGTGCCAGCTCACCAAGTCCTTCAAGCACGGGTCAGCCCCAGCATTTT

abundance: .
v_gene: TRBV11-2
j_gene: TRBJ1-3
d_gene: .
CDR3aa: CASSLEAFAGNTIYF
CDR3nt: TGTGCCAGCAGCTTAGAGGCCTTCGCGGGGAACACCATATATTTT

abundance: few
v_gene: TRBV12-5
j_gene: TRBJ2-3
d_gene: TRBD1
CDR3aa: CASGPSGQAIQQYF
CDR3nt: TGTGCTAGTGGTCCCTCGGGACAGGCAATACAGCAGTATTTT

abundance: .
v_gene: TRBV19
j_gene: TRBJ1-3
d_gene: .
CDR3aa: CASITTGRSGNTIYF
CDR3nt: TGTGCCAGTATCACGACAGGTCGCTCTGGAAACACCATATATTTT

abundance: .
v_gene: TRBV19
j_gene: TRBJ1-5
d_gene: .
CDR3aa: CASSIDRRGLNQPQHF
CDR3nt: TGTGCCAGTAGTATAGATCGCAGGGGCCTCAATCAGCCCCAGCATTTT

abundance: .
v_gene: TRBV4-3
j_gene: TRBJ2-7
d_gene: .
CDR3aa: CASSQGQAPSYEQYF
CDR3nt: TGCGCCAGCAGCCAAGGTCAAGCGCCGTCCTACGAGCAGTACTTC

abundance: .
v_gene: TRBV7-9
j_gene: TRBJ1-2
d_gene: TRBD1
CDR3aa: CASSPPGQGVVGYTF
CDR3nt: TGTGCCAGCAGCCCCCCGGGACAGGGGGTGGTGGGCTACACCTTC

abundance: .
v_gene: TRBV4-1
j_gene: TRBJ1-3
d_gene: .
CDR3aa: CASSQEGSWRFGNTIYF
CDR3nt: TGCGCCAGCAGCCAAGAAGGCAGCTGGAGGTTTGGAAACACCATATATTTT

abundance: .
v_gene: TRBV30
j_gene: TRBJ2-1
d_gene: TRBD1
CDR3aa: CAWTGQVDNEQFF
CDR3nt: TGTGCCTGGACGGGACAGGTTGACAATGAGCAGTTCTTC

abundance: .
v_gene: TRBV6-1
j_gene: TRBJ1-5
d_gene: .
CDR3aa: CASSEAGGARNQPQHF
CDR3nt: TGTGCCAGCAGTGAAGCGGGGGGGGCACGCAATCAGCCCCAGCATTTT

abundance: .
v_gene: TRBV18
j_gene: TRBJ2-3
d_gene: .
CDR3aa: CASSPQGTDTQYF
CDR3nt: TGTGCCAGCTCACCCCAGGGTACAGATACGCAGTATTTT

abundance: .
v_gene: TRBV6-5
j_gene: TRBJ1-2
d_gene: TRBD1
CDR3aa: CASSIRGLGYTF
CDR3nt: TGTGCCAGCAGCATCAGGGGGCTTGGCTACACCTTC

abundance: .
v_gene: TRBV4-2
j_gene: TRBJ1-5
d_gene: TRBD1
CDR3aa: CASSQGPSGQGDQPQHF
CDR3nt: TGTGCCAGCAGCCAAGGTCCCTCGGGACAGGGGGATCAGCCCCAGCATTTT

abundance: .
v_gene: TRBV18
j_gene: TRBJ1-4
d_gene: .
CDR3aa: CASSPRWQGPRDSEKLFF
CDR3nt: TGTGCCAGCTCACCACGTTGGCAGGGGCCCCGCGATTCCGAAAAACTGTTTTTT

abundance: .
v_gene: TRBV19
j_gene: TRBJ1-5
d_gene: TRBD1
CDR3aa: CASRAGTGGIGNQPQHF
CDR3nt: TGTGCCAGTAGGGCCGGGACAGGGGGCATCGGCAATCAGCCCCAGCATTTT

abundance: few
v_gene: TRBV10-3
j_gene: TRBJ2-7
d_gene: .
CDR3aa: CAISALDEQYF
CDR3nt: TGTGCCATCAGTGCCCTTGACGAGCAGTACTTC

abundance: .
v_gene: TRBV5-6
j_gene: TRBJ1-5
d_gene: .
CDR3aa: CASSRGGTNSNQPQHF
CDR3nt: TGTGCCAGCAGTAGGGGAGGAACTAATAGCAATCAGCCCCAGCATTTT

abundance: .
v_gene: TRBV10-1
j_gene: TRBJ1-4
d_gene: .
CDR3aa: CASSKTGRTTNEKLFF
CDR3nt: TGCGCCAGCAGTAAGACAGGTCGGACAACTAATGAAAAACTGTTTTTT

abundance: .
v_gene: TRBV5-1
j_gene: TRBJ1-2
d_gene: TRBD1
CDR3aa: CASSSGQGLGYTF
CDR3nt: TGCGCCAGCAGCTCTGGACAGGGGCTTGGCTACACCTTC

abundance: .
v_gene: TRBV7-2
j_gene: TRBJ2-1
d_gene: TRBD2
CDR3aa: CASSSSTSGGENEQFF
CDR3nt: TGTGCCAGCAGCTCCTCGACTAGCGGGGGAGAAAATGAGCAGTTCTTC